These 24 T cell receptor beta chains originate from one sample sequenced in a study of T cells in Graves' hyperthyroidism and ophthalmopathy. TCR beta CDR3 regions were amplified from RNA transcripts. First-round RT-PCR of the TCR CDR3 relied on the HTBI primer set. One entry per CDR3 protein, called by TCRdb with MiXCR from the multiplex PCR reads. The sample has 500,000 to 650,000 distinct CDR3 sequences, 17% seen once. Sequencing used blood. The receptors shown here come from a woman between 18 and 29 years old with Graves' ophthalmopathy.

This clonotype was picked up many times. This CDR3 reads CASSLVGGRSDTQYF. In DNA, the CDR3 is TGTGCCAGCAGTTTAGTGGGGGGCCGGTCAGATACGCAGTATTTT. This sequence joins TRBV28 and TRBJ2-3; D could derive from TRBD1 or TRBD2 (6 bases each). The CDR3 is made up of 15 amino acids. Germline V gives CDR1 MDHEN, CDR2 SYDVKM. The V end was cut by 2 bases, the J end by 4 bases, with 13 bases between.

To note about this clonotype: With a much larger clone just one base away, this may be a read error. CDR3 DNA sequence: TGCAGTGCTAAATACTTACAGGGGGAGGCTCAGCCCCAGCATTTT. Amino acid sequence: CSAKYLQGEAQPQHF. The V call is TRBV20-1, the J call TRBJ1-5; TRBD1 matches at 8 bases. V shed 4 bases, J shed 6 bases, and the junction held 11 bases outside the gene matches. CDR1 and CDR2 from the germline V gene are DFQATT and SNEGSKA (reference sequence). The CDR3 spans 15 residues.

This sequence joins TRBV6-6 and TRBJ1-5; no clear D. Germline V gene data show CDR1 as MNHNY and CDR2 as SVGAGI (reference sequence). Trimming cost V 2 bases and J 7 bases, with 12 bases left between them. The CDR3 runs to 14 residues. The DNA of the CDR3 is TGTGCCAGCAGTTACAGGGTAGGAGAACAGCCCCAGCATTTT. It is translated as CASSYRVGEQPQHF.

This clonotype was seen many times. The chain recombines TRBV5-1 with TRBJ2-1; TRBD1 or TRBD2 may be the D gene (5 bases each). The CDR3 length is 13 residues. Germline-derived CDR1 and CDR2 are SGHRS and YFSETQ. Trimming took 6 bases from V and 5 from J, leaving 12 bases between them. The CDR3 region has the DNA TGCGCCAGCAAAAAAGGGACCAACAATGAGCAGTTCTTC. As protein: CASKKGTNNEQFF.

The table lists this clonotype with many counts. The gene calls are TRBV13 and TRBJ1-1; D is uncertain. The V end lost 4 bases, the J end lost 3 bases, and 12 bases lay between the germline ends. CDR3 length equals 14 residues. Germline V gene sequence: CDR1 PRHDT, CDR2 FYEKMQ (reference sequence). The CDR3 loop reads CASSWGVADTEAFF. The CDR3 region has the DNA TGTGCCAGCAGCTGGGGTGTTGCGGACACTGAAGCTTTCTTT.

At least ten counts were recorded for this clonotype. V gene TRBV12-3 or TRBV12-4 combines with J gene TRBJ2-5, with D possibly matching TRBD1 (7 bases). Trimming pared 5 bases from V and 2 bases from J, leaving 15 bases between. The CDR3 loop spans 15 amino acids. The CDR3 protein is CASSRGTVIQETQYF. The CDR3 nucleotides read TGTGCCAGCAGTCGCGGGACAGTAATTCAAGAGACCCAGTACTTC.

The J gene is TRBJ2-7, the V gene TRBV24-1; 9 bases map to TRBD1. Germline trimming cut 4 bases from V and 4 bases from J; bases unmatched to any gene: 7. Germline V gene sequence: CDR1 KGHDR, CDR2 SFDVKD. This CDR3 region has 15 residues. The CDR3 DNA sequence: TGTGCCACCAGTGACGGACAGGGGTCCCTATACGAGCAGTACTTC. Translated: CATSDGQGSLYEQYF.

This clonotype appeared many times. The chain joins TRBV9 to TRBJ2-1; TRBD2 agrees at 11 bases. The CDR3 is 16 amino acids. V was clipped by 4 bases and J by 7 bases; unmatched bases: 10. CDR1 SGDLS and CDR2 YYNGEE come from the germline V gene. The CDR3 loop is CASSLKLAGAGNEQFF. The DNA of the CDR3 is TGTGCCAGCAGCCTGAAACTAGCGGGGGCGGGGAATGAGCAGTTCTTC.

On this clonotype: Possible read error: a much larger clone is one base away. The rearrangement links TRBV20-1 to TRBJ1-2; D call uncertain. CDR1 and CDR2 (germline): DFQATT, SNEGSKA (reference sequence). V was shortened by 6 bases and J by 0 bases, with 11 bases between the two germline ends. The CDR3 runs 13 residues. CDR3 nucleotide sequence: TGCAGTGCCCCGAGGGATACTAACTATGGCTACACCTTC. It codes for CSAPRDTNYGYTF.

This clonotype was recorded a few times. The chain recombines TRBV4-2 with TRBJ2-1, with unresolved D. In germline, CDR1 is LGHNA, CDR2 YNFKEQ. Between the trimmed V and J ends, which lost 0 bases and 7 bases, there was a span of 7 bases. The CDR3 has 13 amino acids. This chain's CDR3 is CASSQDRINEQFF. The CDR3 DNA follows: TGTGCCAGCAGCCAAGATAGGATAAATGAGCAGTTCTTC.

This chain uses TRBV30 with TRBJ2-7, with D uncertain. Per germline, CDR1 GTSNPN and CDR2 SVGIG (reference sequence). Trimming left V 0 bases short and J 5 bases short, with 11 bases between. This CDR3 region has 13 residues. The CDR3 DNA sequence: TGTGCCTGGAGTGTCGCTGGGGTCCACGAGCAGTACTTC. This codes for CAWSVAGVHEQYF.

A few counts support this clonotype. One junction end disagrees with the germline gene, perhaps due to a read error. In DNA form, the CDR3 reads TGCAGTGCTAGTAGGGCAGATCAAGAGACCCGGTACTTC. Translated, it gives CSASRADQETRYF. The J gene is TRBJ2-5, the V gene TRBV20-1; D not resolved. The CDR3 spans 13 residues. Germline CDR1 DFQATT, CDR2 SNEGSKA (reference sequence).

The rearrangement joins TRBV5-4 to TRBJ1-2; TRBD1 matches 7 bases. There are 14 residues in the CDR3. Per germline, CDR1 SGHNT and CDR2 YYREEE (reference sequence). V was clipped by 2 bases and J by 4 bases; unmatched bases: 5. The CDR3 is CASSFPGQLYGYTF. For the CDR3, the DNA is TGTGCCAGCAGCTTTCCGGGACAGCTCTATGGCTACACCTTC.

Ten or more counts support this clonotype. This chain uses TRBV27 with TRBJ1-1; D is undetermined. V lost 7 bases to trimming and J lost 7 bases, with 10 bases between them. The CDR3 is 11 amino acids. The germline CDR1 and CDR2 sequences are MNHEY and SMNVEV (reference sequence). CDR3 protein: CASTLGNEAFF. The CDR3 nucleotides are TGTGCCAGCACCCTGGGTAATGAAGCTTTCTTT.

This clonotype came up many times. The chain couples TRBV28 to TRBJ1-5; D gene uncertain. In germline, CDR1 is MDHEN, CDR2 SYDVKM. V dropped 6 bases and J dropped 5 bases, with 14 bases sitting between them. The CDR3 extends over 14 amino acids. CDR3 DNA: TGTGCCAGCAGATTCGGGGTGAGCTATCAGCCCCAGCATTTT. This sequence encodes CASRFGVSYQPQHF.

This chain links TRBV7-6 with TRBJ1-1, with D uncertain. Trimming took off 5 bases at V and 0 bases at J, with 13 bases between the two ends. The CDR3 runs to 15 residues. CDR1 SGHVS and CDR2 FNYEAQ come from the germline V gene. The CDR3 DNA follows: TGTGCCAGCAGCCGGGCAGGTGGGTTGAACACTGAAGCTTTCTTT. This sequence encodes CASSRAGGLNTEAFF.

As concerns this clonotype: The junction differs from germline at one of its ends, possibly a read error. The V and J genes are TRBV5-1 and TRBJ2-3; D is ambiguous. CDR1 is SGHRS and CDR2 is YFSETQ in the germline V gene. The CDR3 contains 15 residues. CDR3 amino acids: CASSRIPTKEDTQYF. CDR3 nucleotide sequence: TGTGCCAGCAGCCGCATACCCACTAAGGAAGATACGCAGTATTTT.

This clonotype was detected many times. J is TRBJ1-2 and V is TRBV28; tentative D call: TRBD1 (6 bases). Germline V CDR1 and CDR2: MDHEN, SYDVKM. The length of the CDR3 is 14 residues. Trimming stripped 6 bases from V and 4 bases from J, with 15 bases between. The CDR3 is CASSLEGGRYGYTF. The CDR3 DNA follows: TGTGCCAGCAGCCTCGAGGGGGGGCGCTATGGCTACACCTTC.

This clonotype turned up a few times. The gene calls are TRBV7-6 and TRBJ2-7, with D perhaps given as TRBD1 or TRBD2 (5 bases each). This CDR3 comprises 15 residues. Germline-derived CDR1 and CDR2 are SGHVS and FNYEAQ. V lost 1 base and J 2 bases, leaving 12 bases between the germline ends. This CDR3 reads CASSLEPGPTYEQYF. In DNA form, the CDR3 reads TGTGCCAGCAGCTTAGAACCGGGACCTACCTACGAGCAGTACTTC.

Ten or more counts support this clonotype. The rearrangement links TRBV12-5 to TRBJ1-1; D perhaps matches TRBD1 (5 bases). The CDR3 is made up of 17 amino acids. Germline CDR1 LGHNT, CDR2 FRNRAP. The V gene lost 0 bases and the J gene lost 0 bases, with 14 bases spanning the gap. CDR3 sequence (DNA): TGTGCTAGTGGTTTGGTAATATCGGCAGGGATGAACACTGAAGCTTTCTTT. It encodes CASGLVISAGMNTEAFF.

The gene calls are TRBV24-1 and TRBJ2-2, with 10 nucleotides matching TRBD1. V was pared by 4 bases and J by 4 bases, with 5 bases of the junction left unmatched. The CDR3 is made up of 16 amino acids. In germline, CDR1 is KGHDR, CDR2 SFDVKD. As DNA, the CDR3 is TGTGCCACCAGTGACTGGACAGGGGGATCCACCGGGGAGCTGTTTTTT. Protein product: CATSDWTGGSTGELFF.

This clonotype was recorded at least ten times. V and J are TRBV27 and TRBJ2-3; TRBD2 aligns across 14 bases. V dropped 2 bases and J dropped 7; count of bases not matched to a gene: 5. The CDR3 loop spans 16 amino acids. Germline assignment: CDR1 MNHEY and CDR2 SMNVEV (reference sequence). The CDR3 is CASSLRLAGGPHTQYF. The CDR3 nucleotides are TGTGCCAGCAGTTTACGACTAGCGGGAGGGCCCCATACGCAGTATTTT.

This clonotype has more than one count but fewer than ten. V gene TRBV9 combines with J gene TRBJ2-7, with 12 bases fitting TRBD2. Losses at the gene ends were 4 bases for V and 0 bases for J; bases not matched to a gene: 5. Per the germline V gene, CDR1 is SGDLS and CDR2 is YYNGEE. The CDR3 consists of 16 residues. As DNA, the CDR3 is TGTGCCAGCAGCTCCGGACTAGCGGGAAGCTCCTACGAGCAGTACTTC. Protein: CASSSGLAGSSYEQYF.

In this sample, this clonotype turned up many times. The V and J genes are TRBV2 and TRBJ2-3; the D is unclear. The germline CDR1 and CDR2 sequences are SNHLY and FYNNEI. V lost 3 bases and J lost 2, with 6 bases in between. This CDR3 comprises 13 residues. The CDR3 is CASSDGVTDTQYF. The CDR3 nucleotides read TGTGCCAGCAGTGACGGAGTCACAGATACGCAGTATTTT. The full variable domain, its missing parts supplied by reference TRBV2 and TRBJ2-3, is EPEVTQTPSHQVTQMGQEVILRCVPISNHLYFYWYRQILGQKVEFLVSFYNNEISEKSEIFDDQFSVERPDGSNFTLKIRSTKLEDSAMYFCASSDGVTDTQYFGPGTRLTVL.